This T cell receptor (beta chain) was recorded in a study of blood T cells in healthy people across ages. Study-wide findings and caveats: A strong correlation between TCR beta diversity and naive T cell percentage was seen.

Germline assignment: CDR1 SGDLS and CDR2 YYNGEE. The CDR3 extends over 14 amino acids. V shed 0 bases and J shed 2 bases, with 8 bases lying between them. The authors ran a second PCR of roughly 6 to 12 cycles using a sample-barcoded 5' primer and a J-beta primer mix. Each cDNA molecule carried a tag from a template-switch adaptor that contained 12 random nucleotides. TCRdb re-derived calls from the 5' RACE reads in MiXCR, one entry per CDR3 protein. The sample holds 550,000 to 650,000 distinct CDR3 sequences, approximately 30% seen once. As concerns this clonotype: The antigen is not known.

Isolation recovered at least 6 million PBMCs from every sample. This TCR was sampled from a woman over 75 in good health. Sequencing was carried out using blood. This chain connects TRBV9 to TRBJ1-1; D is ambiguous. CDR3 DNA sequence: TGTGCCAGCAGCGTAGATGGCGGTAACACTGAAGCTTTCTTT. Translating gives CASSVDGGNTEAFF.